At least ten counts were recorded for the clone carrying this TCR beta chain. Its antigen is unknown. The data stem from a study of response to subunit inactivated influenza vaccine. General study results and limits: The authors proposed limited new T cell recruitment per seasonal influenza vaccination.

TCRdb ran MiXCR on the RT-PCR reads and lists one entry per CDR3 protein. The sample contains 490,000 or so distinct CDR3 sequences, about 8% of which appear only once. The germline CDR1 and CDR2 sequences are LGHNA and YNFKEQ. Trimming removed 0 bases from V and 1 base from J, with 13 bases in between. The length of the CDR3 is 16 residues. The clonotype comes from a man aged 50 to 69 who received an inactivated influenza vaccine. The material sequenced was PBMCs from blood, taken less than 30 months after vaccination. The chain combines TRBV4-2 with TRBJ2-7; D may correspond to TRBD1 or TRBD2 (5 bases each). CDR3 in DNA: TGTGCCAGCAGCCAAGATTTAACCGGGGCATCCTACGAGCAGTACTTC. This translates into CASSQDLTGASYEQYF.